The T cell receptor (beta chain) described here comes from a study of T cell clones after liver transplantation. Looking at the study overall: Tolerant meant at least one year fully off immunosuppression without liver enzymes above twice normal.

Sequencing used immunoSEQ multiplex PCR; TCRdb keeps in-frame clones, though not all of them. The sample consists of 90,000 to 120,000 clones, 75% to 90% of them appearing once. The V end lost 5 bases, the J end lost 9 bases, and 8 bases lay between the germline ends. Germline CDR1 WSHSY, CDR2 SAAADI. This CDR3 has 11 residues. With regard to this clone: Its matching antigen is unknown.

Points from the study as a whole: Low donor cell numbers restricted donor-reactive repertoire measurement in a couple of subjects. Small, mixed patient groups and varying post-transplant times limit these conclusions. Migration into the graft, not deletion, may explain lost graft donor-reactive T cells.

The chain links TRBV10-2 to TRBJ2-1, with D perhaps being TRBD1 or TRBD2 (5 bases each). This TCR derives from a human donor who received a liver transplant. The sequencing used CD4+ T cells from blood, collected before liver transplant. The CDR3 reads CASSSGTEQFF. Here the CDR3 DNA reads TGCGCCAGCAGTAGTGGGACTGAGCAGTTCTTC.